One sample yielded the 17 T cell receptor beta chains listed below, sequenced in a study of blood T cell repertoires in COVID-19. Measured with immunoSEQ multiplex PCR; TCRdb has only the in-frame clones, and not every one. This sample has 200,000 to 300,000 clones, with almost 85% found just once. Sequenced: peripheral blood. The source is a man between 50 and 59 years old with acute or convalescent COVID-19.

The V gene is TRBV27, the J gene TRBJ1-1; D not resolved. Between the trimmed V and J ends, which lost 5 bases and 7 bases, there was a span of 14 bases. The CDR3 is made up of 13 amino acids. Germline assignment: CDR1 MNHEY and CDR2 SMNVEV (reference sequence). CDR3 bases: TGTGCCAGCAGTGCCGGAGGACCTTTTGAAGCTTTCTTT. This sequence encodes CASSAGGPFEAFF.

The genes are TRBV5-1 and TRBJ1-1, with D unresolved. Germline V CDR1 and CDR2: SGHRS, YFSETQ. The CDR3 contains 14 residues. Trimming pared 2 bases from V and 0 bases from J, leaving 8 bases between. CDR3 amino acids: CASSFSIMNTEAFF. Here the CDR3 DNA reads TGCGCCAGCAGCTTCAGTATCATGAACACTGAAGCTTTCTTT.

The chain joins TRBV7-2 to TRBJ2-1, with D possibly being TRBD2 (7 bases). Trimming left V 2 bases short and J 6 bases short, with 17 bases between. This CDR3 has 16 residues. Germline lookup yields CDR1 SGHTA and CDR2 FQGNSA. CDR3 in DNA: TGTGCCAGCAGCTTAAGCCGGGGGGCGGGGCCCAATGAGCAGTTCTTC. The encoded protein is CASSLSRGAGPNEQFF.

In its sample, this clone was seen once. The chain is built from TRBV18 and TRBJ1-2; D not resolved. This CDR3 is 15 amino acids long. Germline V gives CDR1 KGHSH, CDR2 LQKENI. With 3 bases removed from V and 0 bases from J, the gap between germline ends came to 11 bases. The chain's CDR3 is CASSPRTATNYGYTF. The DNA of the CDR3 is TGTGCCAGCTCACCTCGGACTGCGACTAACTATGGCTACACCTTC.

This clone was counted only a few times. This chain connects TRBV18 to TRBJ2-5, with 13 bases that match TRBD2. CDR1 is KGHSH and CDR2 is LQKENI in the germline V gene. The CDR3 loop spans 16 amino acids. The V and J ends lost 3 bases and 7 bases, in that order; junction bases with no gene match: 8. Here the CDR3 DNA reads TGTGCCAGCTCACCCCGTACTAGCGGGGGGGCCCGGACCCAGTACTTC. It is translated as CASSPRTSGGARTQYF.

This chain joins TRBV28 and TRBJ1-1, with unresolved D. Germline assignment: CDR1 MDHEN and CDR2 SYDVKM. This CDR3 region has 12 residues. The V end lost 4 bases, the J end lost 3 bases, and 6 bases lay between the germline ends. The DNA of the CDR3 is TGTGCCAGCAGTTCAACGGACACTGAAGCTTTCTTT. As protein: CASSSTDTEAFF.

The chain is built from TRBV3-1 (or the pseudogene TRBV3-2) and TRBJ2-7; TRBD2 matches at 11 bases. Germline-derived CDR1 and CDR2 are LGHDT and YNNKEL (reference sequence). The CDR3 runs 16 residues. V shed 4 bases and J 3 bases; nucleotides not matched to a gene: 8. The CDR3 DNA reads TGTGCCAGCAGCCCTCATAGCGGGGGGGCCCTCTACGAGCAGTACTTC. It is translated as CASSPHSGGALYEQYF.

The chain recombines TRBV28 with TRBJ2-7; 7 positions match TRBD1. Trimming cost V 8 bases and J 4 bases; bases outside gene matches: 8. The CDR3 is 13 amino acids. CDR1 and CDR2 (germline): MDHEN, SYDVKM. CDR3 nucleotides: TGTGCCAGCGGACTGACAGGGAATTACGAGCAGTACTTC. It yields the protein CASGLTGNYEQYF.

This sequence joins TRBV27 and TRBJ1-5; D unclear. Germline loops: CDR1 MNHEY, CDR2 SMNVEV (reference sequence). CDR3 length: 14 amino acids. V was shortened by 6 bases and J by 7 bases, with 16 bases between the two germline ends. The CDR3 here is CASRLAGAHQPQHF. The DNA of the CDR3 is TGTGCCAGCAGGCTAGCGGGAGCACACCAGCCCCAGCATTTT.

About this clone itself: This CDR3 is also generated by other DNA sequences in the sample. The rearrangement uses TRBV7-3 and TRBJ1-1; no clear D gene. The V gene lost 0 bases and the J gene lost 4 bases, with 6 bases spanning the gap. Germline assignment: CDR1 SGHTA and CDR2 FQGTGA. The length of the CDR3 is 13 residues. CDR3 bases: TGTGCCAGCAGCTTAACCGGAGGCACTGAAGCTTTCTTT. Translated: CASSLTGGTEAFF.

The chain combines TRBV7-8 with TRBJ1-5, with TRBD1 identical over 8 bases. V was pared by 5 bases and J by 0 bases, with 6 bases of the junction left unmatched. Germline CDR1 SGHVS, CDR2 FQNEAQ. The CDR3 runs to 16 residues. The CDR3 DNA follows: TGTGCCAGCAGCACGGGGACAGGATATAGCAATCAGCCCCAGCATTTT. Translated: CASSTGTGYSNQPQHF.

Of note for this clone: This same CDR3 is encoded by further DNA sequences in the sample. The chain joins TRBV7-9 to TRBJ1-1; D may be TRBD1 (6 bases). The CDR3 is made up of 13 amino acids. Germline V CDR1 and CDR2: SEHNR, FQNEAQ (reference sequence). Trimming shortened V by 2 bases and J by 4 bases, and 8 bases separated the two germline ends. CDR3: CASSLPGVTEAFF. In DNA, the CDR3 is TGTGCCAGCAGCTTACCAGGGGTCACTGAAGCTTTCTTT.

The chain employs TRBV10-1 and TRBJ1-5; 7 bases align to TRBD1. The CDR3 sequence is 16 residues long. Trimming at V came to 6 bases and at J to 3 bases, leaving 11 bases not matched to a gene. Germline-derived CDR1 and CDR2 are WNHNN and SYGVQD (reference sequence). CDR3 bases: TGCGCCAGCAGCCGACCAGGGGGGCCACACAATCAGCCCCAGCATTTT. Amino acid sequence: CASSRPGGPHNQPQHF.

The chain employs TRBV28 and TRBJ1-5; 7 positions agree with TRBD1. Per the germline V gene, CDR1 is MDHEN and CDR2 is SYDVKM. This CDR3 is 12 amino acids long. The trim removed 6 bases at V and 4 bases at J, leaving 0 bases unmatched. Written as DNA, the CDR3 is TGTGCCAGCAGGGGACAGAATCAGCCCCAGCATTTT. Its translation: CASRGQNQPQHF.

This clone has only one observation. The genes are TRBV9 and TRBJ2-3; TRBD1 might be the D (6 bases). Per germline, CDR1 SGDLS and CDR2 YYNGEE. The CDR3 consists of 14 residues. The germline V and J ends were trimmed by 3 bases and 2 bases, with 10 bases remaining between them. The CDR3 DNA follows: TGTGCCAGCAGCGCCGGACAGACCACAGATACGCAGTATTTT. It codes for CASSAGQTTDTQYF.

The chain employs TRBV3-1 (or the pseudogene TRBV3-2) and TRBJ1-2, with 9 bases matching TRBD1. The CDR3 is 12 amino acids. J lost 8 bases, V lost 4 bases, and 2 bases had no gene match. Germline CDR1 is LGHDT and CDR2 is YNNKEL (reference sequence). The CDR3: CASSRTGVGYTF. The CDR3 nucleotides are TGTGCCAGCAGCCGGACAGGGGTCGGCTACACCTTC.

V is TRBV6-2 or TRBV6-3 and J is TRBJ2-7; TRBD2 matches 13 bases. The CDR3 extends over 16 amino acids. Germline V CDR1 and CDR2: MNHEY, SVGEGT. V was pared by 2 bases and J by 0 bases, with 1 base of the junction left unmatched. DNA for the CDR3: TGTGCCAGCAGTTACGGGACTAGCGGGAACTCCTACGAGCAGTACTTC. This encodes CASSYGTSGNSYEQYF.